This paragraph reports one TCR beta chain. Its antigen remains unidentified. The record originates from a study of TIL therapy for anti-PD-1-resistant metastatic lung cancer. Study-wide findings and caveats: Patients were highly selected, enriched for treatment-naive, never-smoker and oncogene-addicted cases. TIL clonotype persistence in blood showed no apparent association with response.

Time point noted: pre-treatment sample, taken before nivolumab and TIL therapy. The immunoSEQ assay was v3. Survey-level samples got about 2 million read pairs; deep-level samples got about 4.5-6.5 million. Here immunoSEQ multiplex PCR was the method, and the copy in TCRdb shows in-frame clones only, minus some. This sample yields about 60,000 clones, of which over 75% are seen a single time; about 2.5% belongs to the top ten. CDR3 length equals 15 residues. The V gene's germline CDR1 is SGDLS and CDR2 YYNGEE. The ends lost 2 bases at V and 4 bases at J; junction bases unmatched: 4. This receptor was identified in a person aged 25 to 85 with non-small cell lung cancer. The starting material was blood, obtained at baseline. This chain links TRBV9 with TRBJ2-1; 9 nucleotides line up with TRBD2. The CDR3 bases are TGTGCCAGCAGCGTCCTTAGCGGGGGATACAATGAGCAGTTCTTC. This sequence encodes CASSVLSGGYNEQFF.